This T cell receptor beta chain was observed in a study of vaccination and CD4 T cells after COVID-19. Study-wide background: Convalescent participants consisted of six males and four females, two being Hispanic. A median of roughly 72 days (range 14 to 241) separated dose two from the taking of post-vaccine samples. General study findings and limits: With convalescent patients, a median around 86% of reactive clones emerged solely after vaccination.

Treatment reported: roughly ten-day PBMC culture with coronavirus spike peptide pools or control peptides (ViraFEST assay). Turning to this clonotype: Its antigen is unknown.

Germline-derived CDR1 and CDR2 are ENHRY and SYGVKD. Trimming removed 4 bases from V and 5 bases from J; junction bases left unmatched: 0. The CDR3 is made up of 12 amino acids. Cultured CD4+ T-cell DNA underwent Oncomine TCR Beta short-read sequencing. Investigators isolated genomic DNA from cultured CD4+ T cells. TCRdb called the PCR reads again in MiXCR, with one record for every CDR3 protein. Among approximately 7,000 distinct CDR3 sequences, 66% were seen once, and the ten largest hold 20% to 25%. The sequencing input was CD4+ T cells from blood, cultured in vitro. The gene calls are TRBV10-3 and TRBJ2-3, with TRBD1 matching 7 bases. This TCR was recovered from a human donor who had recovered from COVID-19. DNA of the CDR3: TGTGCCATCAGTGGACAGGGAGATACGCAGTATTTT. This gives the protein CAISGQGDTQYF.